The 27 T cell receptor beta chains presented below share a single source sample, sequenced in a study of identical twins. TCRdb reprocessed the 5' RACE reads via MiXCR and lists one record per CDR3 protein. The sample contains more than 1.5 million distinct CDR3 sequences, about 31% of which appear only once. What was sequenced was cord blood. These receptors originate from a newborn girl in good health.

The CDR3 nucleotides are TGTGCCATCAGCACAGACTACAACACCGGGGAGCTGTTTTTT. Encoded protein: CAISTDYNTGELFF. The V and J genes are TRBV10-3 and TRBJ2-2; TRBD2 might be the D (5 bases). Looked up from germline, CDR1 is ENHRY and CDR2 is SYGVKD. The CDR3 totals 14 residues. Trimming stripped 6 bases from V and 2 bases from J, with 10 bases between.

In the case of this clonotype: The germline gene is not matched at one end of the junction; a read error may be the cause. The chain carries TRBV5-1 and TRBJ1-5, with D perhaps matching TRBD1 (5 bases). The CDR3 is made up of 14 amino acids. CDR1 is SGHRS, CDR2 YFSETQ, per germline. The chain's CDR3 is CASSLAGGGQPQHF. In DNA form, the CDR3 reads TGTGCCAGCAGTTTAGCGGGGGGTGGCCAGCCCCAGCATTTT.

CDR3 sequence: CASRPGRFETQYF. The CDR3 bases are TGTGCCAGTAGACCGGGACGATTTGAGACCCAGTACTTC. V gene TRBV19 combines with J gene TRBJ2-5, with D possibly called TRBD1 or TRBD2 (5 bases each). Germline V gives CDR1 LNHDA, CDR2 SQIVND (reference sequence). V was trimmed by 6 bases and J by 5 bases, leaving 13 bases between them. This CDR3 region has 13 residues.

J is TRBJ1-2 and V is TRBV29-1, with 8 bases that match TRBD1. Germline values: CDR1 SQVTM, CDR2 ANQGSEA. This CDR3 is 14 amino acids long. With V trimmed by 4 bases and J by 8 bases, 12 bases remained unmatched. The CDR3 loop reads CSVGRSGQGSGYTF. As DNA, the CDR3 is TGCAGCGTTGGAAGGTCAGGACAGGGATCCGGCTACACCTTC.

This clonotype was observed a few times. This chain uses TRBV9 with TRBJ1-1, with a weak D call TRBD1 (5 bases). Looked up from germline, CDR1 is SGDLS and CDR2 is YYNGEE. CDR3 size: 15 residues. Trimming took off 4 bases at V and 3 bases at J, with 16 bases between the two ends. For the CDR3, the DNA is TGTGCCAGCAGCCTAGGATTCGGGGGATACACTGAAGCTTTCTTT. Amino acid sequence: CASSLGFGGYTEAFF.

The chain uses TRBV7-9 and TRBJ1-3; D remains unclear. V lost 1 base and J 4 bases, leaving 5 bases between the germline ends. The CDR3 runs to 13 residues. Germline V gives CDR1 SEHNR, CDR2 FQNEAQ (reference sequence). The CDR3 nucleotides are TGTGCCAGCAGCTTAGAATGGGGAAACACCATATATTTT. Amino acid sequence: CASSLEWGNTIYF.

This clonotype showed up just a few times. This chain connects TRBV20-1 to TRBJ2-1; 9 bases line up with TRBD2. Trimming took 5 bases from V and 5 from J; bases not matched to a gene: 10. The CDR3 loop spans 15 amino acids. CDR1 is DFQATT and CDR2 is SNEGSKA in the germline V gene (reference sequence). Here the CDR3 DNA reads TGCAGTGCTCCCGGTTTAGCGGGAGCCCACAATGAGCAGTTCTTC. As protein: CSAPGLAGAHNEQFF.

The chain joins TRBV29-1 to TRBJ1-3; possible D gene TRBD1, 5 bases. Trimming left V 2 bases short and J 0 bases short, with 8 bases between. Germline loops: CDR1 SQVTM, CDR2 ANQGSEA. The length of the CDR3 is 14 residues. Here the CDR3 reads CSVERQSSGNTIYF. The CDR3 DNA is TGCAGCGTTGAAAGACAGAGCTCTGGAAACACCATATATTTT.

The chain uses TRBV20-1 and TRBJ2-2; 8 bases match TRBD2. The trim removed 6 bases at V and 7 bases at J, leaving 7 bases unmatched. The germline V gene encodes CDR1 DFQATT and CDR2 SNEGSKA (reference sequence). There are 13 residues in the CDR3. The CDR3 reads CSAPGGRGGELFF. CDR3 DNA sequence: TGCAGTGCACCGGGGGGGCGAGGCGGGGAGCTGTTTTTT.

To note about this clonotype: Compared with germline, one end of the junction differs, possibly owing to a read error. This sequence joins TRBV6-6 and TRBJ2-1, with 7 bases that match TRBD2. Looked up from germline, CDR1 is MNHNY and CDR2 is SVGAGI (reference sequence). CDR3 length: 16 amino acids. As DNA, the CDR3 is TGTGCCGGCAGATCCCCTCTAGCGGCCTCCTTGAATGAGCAGTTCTTC. Its protein product is CAGRSPLAASLNEQFF.

This clonotype appeared a few times. This rearrangement joins TRBV9 to TRBJ2-7, with 7 bases matching TRBD1. The CDR3 runs to 18 residues. V shed 0 bases and J 7 bases; nucleotides not matched to a gene: 19. Germline CDR1 and CDR2: SGDLS and YYNGEE. The CDR3 spells CASSVGAEGARPNNEQYF. Written as DNA, the CDR3 is TGTGCCAGCAGCGTAGGAGCTGAGGGGGCCCGACCGAACAATGAGCAGTACTTC.

This clonotype was detected a few times. The CDR3 bases are TGTGCCAGCAGCAACTTACTAGGGCAGTTCTTC. Translation gives CASSNLLGQFF. This sequence joins TRBV3-1 and TRBJ2-1, with D possibly being TRBD2 (5 bases). V lost 5 bases and J lost 12, with 11 bases in between. The CDR3 is made up of 11 amino acids. CDR1 and CDR2 (germline): LGHDT, YNNKEL (reference sequence).

This clonotype appeared a few times. The rearrangement links TRBV5-1 to TRBJ1-1; D is uncertain. Per the germline V gene, CDR1 is SGHRS and CDR2 is YFSETQ. There are 13 residues in the CDR3. Trimming took 3 bases from V and 11 from J, leaving 17 bases between them. For the CDR3, the DNA is TGCGCCAGCAGCTCGGAAATCGCCGACCCGGCTTTCTTT. This sequence encodes CASSSEIADPAFF.

This clonotype turned up a few times. The genes are TRBV20-1 and TRBJ2-5, with TRBD2 identical over 7 bases. Per germline, CDR1 DFQATT and CDR2 SNEGSKA (reference sequence). The length of the CDR3 is 13 residues. With 5 bases clipped from V and 1 base from J, the junction kept 4 bases outside the gene matches. The CDR3 reads CSALRTSQETQYF. The CDR3 DNA reads TGCAGTGCTTTACGGACTAGCCAAGAGACCCAGTACTTC.

For this clonotype: With a much larger clone just one base away, this may be a read error. This chain uses TRBV12-3 or TRBV12-4 with TRBJ2-3; the match to TRBD2 covers 14 bases. CDR3 length: 14 amino acids. This CDR3 is CASRTSGGADAQYF. The DNA for the CDR3 is TGTGCCAGCAGGACTAGCGGGGGGGCAGATGCGCAGTATTTT.

The chain combines TRBV6-5 with TRBJ2-5; D is undetermined. V lost 0 bases and J 4 bases, leaving 6 bases between the germline ends. This CDR3 comprises 13 residues. Germline CDR1 and CDR2: MNHEY and SVGAGI. The CDR3 loop is CASSYSAGETQYF. The CDR3 nucleotides read TGTGCCAGCAGTTACTCAGCCGGAGAGACCCAGTACTTC.

This chain joins TRBV20-1 and TRBJ2-7, with D perhaps matching TRBD1 or TRBD2 (5 bases each). Per germline, CDR1 DFQATT and CDR2 SNEGSKA (reference sequence). The CDR3 has 11 amino acids. Trimming took 2 bases from V and 5 from J, leaving 7 bases between them. CDR3: CSARWGNEQYF. The CDR3 DNA follows: TGCAGTGCTAGATGGGGGAACGAGCAGTACTTC.

This chain joins TRBV12-3 or TRBV12-4 and TRBJ2-2, with a possible D match to TRBD2 (5 bases). Between the trimmed V and J ends, which lost 3 bases and 13 bases, there was a span of 15 bases. The CDR3 has 13 amino acids. The DNA for the CDR3 is TGTGCCAGCAGTTTCAGACTACGCCGGGGGCTGTTTTTT. This translates into CASSFRLRRGLFF.

About this clonotype itself: This may be a read error: a much more frequent sequence differs by one nucleotide. The rearrangement uses TRBV20-1 and TRBJ2-7; 8 nucleotides match TRBD1. The CDR3 length is 13 residues. The germline V gene encodes CDR1 DFQATT and CDR2 SNEGSKA (reference sequence). CDR3 in DNA: TGCAGTGCTAGGGGACAGGTCTCCCACGAGCAGTACTTC. Residues: CSARGQVSHEQYF.

This clonotype came up a few times. The CDR3 region is CSVEVIGDRGEYF. DNA for the CDR3: TGCAGCGTTGAAGTTATAGGGGACAGGGGCGAGTACTTC. This chain uses TRBV29-1 with TRBJ2-7, with TRBD1 identical over 10 bases. Germline assignment: CDR1 SQVTM and CDR2 ANQGSEA. Trimming took 1 base from V and 11 from J; bases not matched to a gene: 8. The CDR3 consists of 13 residues.

This chain's CDR3 is CASSFRASPPDTQYF. DNA of the CDR3: TGTGCCAGCAGTTTTCGGGCTAGCCCCCCAGATACGCAGTATTTT. V gene TRBV27 combines with J gene TRBJ2-3; possibly TRBD2 for D (5 bases). The CDR3 has 15 amino acids. The germline V gene has CDR1 MNHEY and CDR2 SMNVEV (reference sequence). V shed 3 bases and J shed 4 bases, with 14 bases lying between them.

The CDR3 nucleotides are TGTGCCAGCAGATTTATGACAGTCAATGGCTACACCTTC. This encodes CASRFMTVNGYTF. The rearrangement joins TRBV6-6 to TRBJ1-2, with D possibly TRBD1 on 5 matching bases. There are 13 residues in the CDR3. V lost 6 bases and J 6 bases, leaving 14 bases between the germline ends. The germline V gene encodes CDR1 MNHNY and CDR2 SVGAGI (reference sequence).

The rearrangement links TRBV18 to TRBJ2-5; 11 bases align to TRBD2. CDR1 and CDR2 from the germline V gene are KGHSH and LQKENI. There are 17 residues in the CDR3. V shed 3 bases and J 11 bases; nucleotides not matched to a gene: 17. The CDR3 DNA follows: TGTGCCAGCTCACCTCGGAATCAACTAGCGGGGGTCAATGAGCAGTACTTC. Its protein is CASSPRNQLAGVNEQYF.

This clonotype was picked up a small number of times. The chain carries TRBV28 and TRBJ1-2; D possibly corresponds to TRBD1 (6 bases). The V and J ends lost 6 bases and 3 bases respectively, with 17 bases between them. This CDR3 contains 15 residues. CDR1 is MDHEN, CDR2 SYDVKM, per germline. The CDR3 DNA reads TGTGCCAGCAGAAACACCCGGGGGGCCTACTATGGCTACACCTTC. Translating it yields CASRNTRGAYYGYTF.

The chain uses TRBV3-1 and TRBJ1-1; TRBD1 matches 7 bases. J lost 1 base, V lost 4 bases, and 6 bases had no gene match. The CDR3 consists of 15 residues. Germline lookup yields CDR1 LGHDT and CDR2 YNNKEL (reference sequence). The CDR3 DNA follows: TGTGCCAGCAGCCCTACCGACAGGGAGAACACTGAAGCTTTCTTT. It yields the protein CASSPTDRENTEAFF.

The V call is TRBV20-1, the J call TRBJ2-7; TRBD1 is a possible D gene (5 bases). Germline values: CDR1 DFQATT, CDR2 SNEGSKA (reference sequence). The V end lost 4 bases, the J end lost 2 bases, and 12 bases lay between the germline ends. The CDR3 contains 13 residues. This CDR3 reads CSATGRDPYEQYF. In DNA form, the CDR3 reads TGCAGTGCTACGGGCAGGGATCCCTACGAGCAGTACTTC.

This clonotype was counted only a few times. This chain's CDR3 is CASSEREGSEQYF. In nucleotides, the CDR3 is TGTGCCAGCAGTGAAAGGGAGGGAAGCGAGCAGTACTTC. The genes are TRBV6-1 and TRBJ2-7, with 7 bases aligning to TRBD2. The J segment lost 6 bases and the V segment lost 2 bases, leaving 4 bases of the junction unmatched. CDR1 and CDR2 (germline): MNHNS, SASEGT. This CDR3 has 13 amino acids.